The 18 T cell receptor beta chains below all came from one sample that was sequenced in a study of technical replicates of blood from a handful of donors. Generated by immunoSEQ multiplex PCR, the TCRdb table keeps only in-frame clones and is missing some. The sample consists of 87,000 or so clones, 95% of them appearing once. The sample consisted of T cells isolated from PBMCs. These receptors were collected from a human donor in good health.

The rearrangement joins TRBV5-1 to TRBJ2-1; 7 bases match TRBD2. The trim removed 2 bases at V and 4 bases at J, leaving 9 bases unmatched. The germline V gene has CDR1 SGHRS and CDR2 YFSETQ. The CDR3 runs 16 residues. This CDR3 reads CASSLFLAESYNEQFF. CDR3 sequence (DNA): TGCGCCAGCAGCTTATTTCTAGCGGAATCTTACAATGAGCAGTTCTTC.

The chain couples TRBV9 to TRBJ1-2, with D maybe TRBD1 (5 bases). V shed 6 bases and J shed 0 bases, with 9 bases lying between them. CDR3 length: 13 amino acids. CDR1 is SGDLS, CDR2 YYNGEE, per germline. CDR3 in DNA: TGTGCCAGCACTAAGACAGCTAACTATGGCTACACCTTC. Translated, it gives CASTKTANYGYTF.

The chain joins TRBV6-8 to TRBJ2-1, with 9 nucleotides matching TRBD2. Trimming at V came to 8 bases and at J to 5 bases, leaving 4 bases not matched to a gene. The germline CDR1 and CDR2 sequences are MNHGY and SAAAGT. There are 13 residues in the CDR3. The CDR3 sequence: CASLSGRNNEQFF. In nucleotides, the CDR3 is TGTGCCAGCCTCAGCGGGAGGAACAATGAGCAGTTCTTC.

DNA of the CDR3: TGTGCCAGCAGTTACGGACAGGTCGGAGAGACCCAGTACTTC. Translated: CASSYGQVGETQYF. J is TRBJ2-5 and V is TRBV6-5, with 7 nucleotides matching TRBD1. The CDR3 contains 14 residues. Germline assignment: CDR1 MNHEY and CDR2 SVGAGI. J lost 4 bases, V lost 2 bases, and 4 bases had no gene match.

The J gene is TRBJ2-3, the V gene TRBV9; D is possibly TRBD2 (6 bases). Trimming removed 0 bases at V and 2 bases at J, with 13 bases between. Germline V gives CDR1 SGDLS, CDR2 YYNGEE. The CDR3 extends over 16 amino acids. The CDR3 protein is CASSVAPRGYTDTQYF. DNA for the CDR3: TGTGCCAGCAGCGTAGCCCCCCGGGGGTACACAGATACGCAGTATTTT.

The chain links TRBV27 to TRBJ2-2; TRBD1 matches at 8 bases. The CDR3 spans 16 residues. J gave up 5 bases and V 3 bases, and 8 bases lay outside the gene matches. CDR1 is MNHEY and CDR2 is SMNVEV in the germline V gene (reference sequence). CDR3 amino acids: CASSFSTGEITGELFF. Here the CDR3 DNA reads TGTGCCAGCAGTTTCTCGACAGGGGAGATTACCGGGGAGCTGTTTTTT.

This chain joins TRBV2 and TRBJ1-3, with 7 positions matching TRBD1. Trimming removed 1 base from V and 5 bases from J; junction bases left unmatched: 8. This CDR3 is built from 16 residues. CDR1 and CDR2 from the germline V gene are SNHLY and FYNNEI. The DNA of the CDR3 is TGTGCCAGCAGTGAAGGGGACAGAGGCATGAGAAACACCATATATTTT. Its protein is CASSEGDRGMRNTIYF.

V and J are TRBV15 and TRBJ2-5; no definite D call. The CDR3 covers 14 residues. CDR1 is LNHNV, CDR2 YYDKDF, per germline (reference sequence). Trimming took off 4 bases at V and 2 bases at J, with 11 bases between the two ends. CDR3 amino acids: CATSIGQIQETQYF. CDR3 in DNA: TGTGCCACCAGCATTGGGCAGATACAAGAGACCCAGTACTTC.

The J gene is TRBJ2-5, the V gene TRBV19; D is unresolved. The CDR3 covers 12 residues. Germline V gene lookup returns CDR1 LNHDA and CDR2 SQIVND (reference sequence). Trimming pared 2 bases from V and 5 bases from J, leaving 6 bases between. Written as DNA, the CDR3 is TGTGCCAGTAGTATATCTCCTGAGACCCAGTACTTC. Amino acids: CASSISPETQYF.

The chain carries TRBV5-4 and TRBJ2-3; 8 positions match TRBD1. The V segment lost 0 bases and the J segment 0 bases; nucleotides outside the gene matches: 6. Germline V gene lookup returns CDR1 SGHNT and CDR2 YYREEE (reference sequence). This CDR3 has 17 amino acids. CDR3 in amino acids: CASSLAAGQVSTDTQYF. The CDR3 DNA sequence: TGTGCCAGCAGCTTGGCTGCGGGACAGGTTAGCACAGATACGCAGTATTTT.

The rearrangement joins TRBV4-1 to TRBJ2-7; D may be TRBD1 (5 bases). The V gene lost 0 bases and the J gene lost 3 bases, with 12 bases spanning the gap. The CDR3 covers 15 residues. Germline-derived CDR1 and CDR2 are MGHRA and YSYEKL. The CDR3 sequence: CASSQDPQGIYEQYF. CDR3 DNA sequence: TGCGCCAGCAGCCAAGATCCCCAGGGAATCTACGAGCAGTACTTC.

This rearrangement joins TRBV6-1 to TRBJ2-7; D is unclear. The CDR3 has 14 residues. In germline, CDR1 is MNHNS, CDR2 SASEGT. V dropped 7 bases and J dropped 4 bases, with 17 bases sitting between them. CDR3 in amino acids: CASTLTVAIYEQYF. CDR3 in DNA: TGTGCCAGCACTTTGACTGTCGCAATTTACGAGCAGTACTTC.

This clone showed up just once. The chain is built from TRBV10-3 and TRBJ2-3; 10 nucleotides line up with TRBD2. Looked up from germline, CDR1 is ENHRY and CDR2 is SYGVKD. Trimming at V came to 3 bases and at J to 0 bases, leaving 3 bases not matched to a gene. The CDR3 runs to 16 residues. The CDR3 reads CAISDTSGTSTDTQYF. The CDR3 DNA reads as TGTGCCATCAGTGACACTAGCGGGACTAGCACAGATACGCAGTATTTT.

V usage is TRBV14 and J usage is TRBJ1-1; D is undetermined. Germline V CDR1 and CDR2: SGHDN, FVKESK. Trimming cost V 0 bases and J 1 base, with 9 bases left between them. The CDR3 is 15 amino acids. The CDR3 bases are TGTGCCAGCAGCCAAGATTATGCGGGGAACACTGAAGCTTTCTTT. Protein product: CASSQDYAGNTEAFF.

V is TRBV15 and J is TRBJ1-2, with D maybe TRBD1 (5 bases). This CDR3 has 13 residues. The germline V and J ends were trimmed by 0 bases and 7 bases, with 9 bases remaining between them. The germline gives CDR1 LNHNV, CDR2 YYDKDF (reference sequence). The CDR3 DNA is TGTGCCACCAGCAGAGACAGGGTTAGTGGCTACACCTTC. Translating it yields CATSRDRVSGYTF.

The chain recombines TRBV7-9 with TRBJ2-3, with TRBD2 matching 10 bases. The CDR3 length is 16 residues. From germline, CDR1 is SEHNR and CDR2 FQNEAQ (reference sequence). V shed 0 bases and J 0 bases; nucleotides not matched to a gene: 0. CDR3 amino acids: CASSLATSGSTDTQYF. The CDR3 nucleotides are TGTGCCAGCAGCTTAGCGACTAGCGGGAGCACAGATACGCAGTATTTT. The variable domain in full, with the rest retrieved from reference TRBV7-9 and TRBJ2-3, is DTGVSQNPRHKITKRGQNVTFRCDPISEHNRLYWYRQTLGQGPEFLTYFQNEAQLEKSRLLSDRFSAERPKGSFSTLEIQRTEQGDSAMYLCASSLATSGSTDTQYFGPGTRLTVL.

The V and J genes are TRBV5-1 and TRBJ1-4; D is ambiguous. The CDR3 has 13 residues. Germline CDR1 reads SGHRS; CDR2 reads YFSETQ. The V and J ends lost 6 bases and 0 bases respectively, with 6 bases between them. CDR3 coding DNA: TGCGCCAGCACCGGTGCAACTAATGAAAAACTGTTTTTT. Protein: CASTGATNEKLFF.

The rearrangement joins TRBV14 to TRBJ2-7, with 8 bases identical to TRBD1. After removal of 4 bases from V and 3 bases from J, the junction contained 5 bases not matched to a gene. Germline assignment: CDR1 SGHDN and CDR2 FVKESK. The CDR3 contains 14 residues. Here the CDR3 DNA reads TGTGCCAGCAGCCTACCGGGACAGGTCTACGAGCAGTACTTC. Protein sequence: CASSLPGQVYEQYF.